Below, 32 T cell receptor beta chains from the same sample are listed, as sequenced in a study of vaccination effects on CD4 cells after COVID-19. Which antigens these TCRs recognize remains unknown. ViraFEST expansion of antigen-specific CD4+ T cells with viral peptide pools preceded sequencing. Isolating CD4+ T cells followed approximately 10 days of culture. None of these healthy vaccinees had been infected with SARS-CoV-2 before vaccination. The table came from immunoSEQ multiplex PCR; TCRdb's copy has only in-frame clones and leaves some out. The sample includes 71,000 or so clones, approximately 72% of them seen just once. Material: CD4+ T cells from PBMCs cultured with HCoV-OC43 spike peptides, obtained before COVID-19 vaccination. Subset denoted: HCoV-OC43 spike overlapping peptide pool stimulation. These TCRs come from a human donor who received a COVID-19 vaccine.

The rearrangement uses TRBV25-1 and TRBJ2-3; D is ambiguous. Germline-derived CDR1 and CDR2 are MGHDK and SYGVNS. Trimming pared 3 bases from V and 5 bases from J, leaving 6 bases between. The CDR3 runs to 12 residues. CDR3 DNA sequence: TGTGCCAGCAGTGACCTGGGAGATACGCAGTATTTT. It translates to CASSDLGDTQYF.

V usage is TRBV9 and J usage is TRBJ2-2; no reliable D call. This CDR3 has 13 residues. V shed 0 bases and J shed 4 bases, with 4 bases lying between them. The germline gives CDR1 SGDLS, CDR2 YYNGEE. The CDR3 nucleotides are TGTGCCAGCAGCGTAGGAACCACCGGGGAGCTGTTTTTT. Translation gives CASSVGTTGELFF.

The chain links TRBV3-1 (or the pseudogene TRBV3-2) to TRBJ1-2; D not certain. CDR1 is LGHDT and CDR2 is YNNKEL in the germline V gene (reference sequence). Trimming removed 2 bases at V and 0 bases at J, with 10 bases between. This CDR3 is built from 15 residues. The CDR3: CASSQWQASNYGYTF. CDR3 coding DNA: TGTGCCAGCAGCCAATGGCAGGCTTCTAACTATGGCTACACCTTC.

The J gene is TRBJ1-2, the V gene TRBV6-4; 7 nucleotides match TRBD1. The length of the CDR3 is 14 residues. The V gene's germline CDR1 is MRHNA and CDR2 SNTAGT. The V segment lost 5 bases and the J segment 7 bases; nucleotides outside the gene matches: 10. CDR3 protein: CASSFGTDPSGYTF. CDR3 nucleotide sequence: TGTGCCAGCAGTTTTGGGACAGATCCCAGTGGCTACACCTTC.

The table lists this clone with a few counts. The chain uses TRBV5-1 and TRBJ2-2, with 8 positions matching TRBD1. CDR1 and CDR2 from the germline V gene are SGHRS and YFSETQ. The length of the CDR3 is 13 residues. V shed 4 bases, J shed 6 bases, and the junction held 2 bases outside the gene matches. The CDR3 protein is CASSTRGPGELFF. The DNA of the CDR3 is TGCGCCAGCAGCACCAGGGGGCCCGGGGAGCTGTTTTTT.

The rearrangement uses TRBV7-2 and TRBJ2-2; D is uncertain. The germline V gene encodes CDR1 SGHTA and CDR2 FQGNSA. The CDR3 has 15 amino acids. With 4 bases removed from V and 3 bases from J, the gap between germline ends came to 12 bases. The CDR3 reads CASSSRHGYTGELFF. In nucleotides, the CDR3 is TGTGCCAGCAGCTCCAGGCACGGCTACACCGGGGAGCTGTTTTTT.

Turning to this clone: It is unclear where the CDR3 begins or ends on the DNA, so no DNA is shown, and the CDR3 is as TCRdb lists it. The chain has TRBV21-1 and TRBJ2-5; the D call of TRBD1 is as the table states it, not checked on the DNA. TRBV21-1 is given as a pseudogene. The length of the CDR3 is 19 amino acids, counting both ends. The CDR3 loop is CASNPGVALGTGGAKTQYF.

CDR3 amino acids: CAWSVGTSYEQYV. CDR3 nucleotides: TGTGCCTGGAGTGTGGGCACCTCCTACGAGCAGTACGTC. The chain links TRBV30 to TRBJ2-7; the D is unclear. V was trimmed by 0 bases and J by 0 bases, leaving 6 bases between them. CDR3 length equals 13 residues. Germline V gene data show CDR1 as GTSNPN and CDR2 as SVGIG (reference sequence).

The V gene is TRBV3-1 (or the pseudogene TRBV3-2), the J gene TRBJ2-1; 10 bases line up with TRBD1. Trimming removed 0 bases from V and 6 bases from J; junction bases left unmatched: 5. This CDR3 spans 16 amino acids. Germline CDR1 is LGHDT and CDR2 is YNNKEL (reference sequence). The CDR3 protein is CASSQEVGQGGNEQFF. The DNA for the CDR3 is TGTGCCAGCAGCCAAGAAGTAGGACAGGGGGGCAATGAGCAGTTCTTC.

V usage is TRBV7-2 and J usage is TRBJ2-2; a possible D gene is TRBD2 (5 bases). CDR1 is SGHTA, CDR2 FQGNSA, per germline. The length of the CDR3 is 15 residues. Trimming left V 3 bases short and J 3 bases short, with 11 bases between. This chain's CDR3 is CASSFSSGYTGELFF. The CDR3 DNA reads TGTGCCAGCAGCTTCTCGAGCGGTTACACCGGGGAGCTGTTTTTT.

V is TRBV19 and J is TRBJ1-1; TRBD1 matches at 7 bases. In germline, CDR1 is LNHDA, CDR2 SQIVND (reference sequence). This CDR3 comprises 13 residues. Trimming at V came to 4 bases and at J to 4 bases, leaving 3 bases not matched to a gene. CDR3 residues: CASSNRGGTEAFF. Here the CDR3 DNA reads TGTGCCAGTAGTAACAGGGGCGGCACTGAAGCTTTCTTT.

The chain recombines TRBV9 with TRBJ2-2; D is possibly TRBD1 (5 bases). This CDR3 spans 17 amino acids. Looked up from germline, CDR1 is SGDLS and CDR2 is YYNGEE. The ends were cut back, 0 bases at V and 5 bases at J, with 17 bases in the middle. This CDR3 reads CASSVVGRLATTGELFF. CDR3 DNA: TGTGCCAGCAGCGTAGTGGGGCGTTTAGCCACGACCGGGGAGCTGTTTTTT.

The chain combines TRBV6-5 with TRBJ1-4, with D possibly being TRBD1 (6 bases). This CDR3 is built from 15 residues. Germline V CDR1 and CDR2: MNHEY, SVGAGI. V was cut by 6 bases and J by 11 bases, with 22 bases left in between. The CDR3 region has the DNA TGTGCCAGCAGCCCCACCGGGACAATATCAGGGAAACTGTTTTTT. Translated, it gives CASSPTGTISGKLFF.

J is TRBJ1-1 and V is TRBV6-5, with D perhaps matching TRBD1 (6 bases). The length of the CDR3 is 13 residues. Germline CDR1 and CDR2: MNHEY and SVGAGI. The V end lost 7 bases, the J end lost 4 bases, and 13 bases lay between the germline ends. CDR3 coding DNA: TGTGCCAGCACTTCAAGGGGGGGCACTGAAGCTTTCTTT. It codes for CASTSRGGTEAFF.

As to this clone: This same CDR3 is encoded by further DNA sequences in the sample. The chain joins TRBV18 to TRBJ2-2; D could derive from TRBD1 or TRBD2 (5 bases each). The germline V and J ends were trimmed by 6 bases and 5 bases, with 10 bases remaining between them. CDR1 KGHSH and CDR2 LQKENI come from the germline V gene. The CDR3 extends over 13 amino acids. The CDR3, as DNA: TGTGCCAGCTCGCGAGGGGTTACCGGGGAGCTGTTTTTT. This codes for CASSRGVTGELFF.

This clone rates as large. The chain links TRBV5-4 to TRBJ2-5; D gene ambiguous. This CDR3 comprises 14 residues. The V gene's germline CDR1 is SGHNT and CDR2 YYREEE (reference sequence). Between the trimmed V and J ends, which lost 2 bases and 4 bases, there was a span of 12 bases. CDR3 sequence reads: CASSFMGQTETQYF. Written as DNA, the CDR3 is TGTGCCAGCAGCTTTATGGGCCAGACAGAGACCCAGTACTTC.

There are a few counts of this clone. DNA for the CDR3: TGTGCCAGCAGCATCCATCAGGGGGCGAACACCGGGGAGCTGTTTTTT. Translated: CASSIHQGANTGELFF. The V and J genes are TRBV7-3 and TRBJ2-2; 7 nucleotides line up with TRBD1. The CDR3 is 16 amino acids. Per germline, CDR1 SGHTA and CDR2 FQGTGA. J gave up 0 bases and V 5 bases, and 6 bases lay outside the gene matches.

V usage is TRBV28 and J usage is TRBJ1-2; D is uncertain. Germline V lookup: CDR1 MDHEN, CDR2 SYDVKM. The CDR3 contains 12 residues. V lost 8 bases and J lost 7, with 14 bases in between. The CDR3 nucleotides are TGTGCCAGCGCCCTATACGGGTTTGGCTACACCTTC. Its translation is CASALYGFGYTF.

This clone occurred a few times. The V gene is TRBV25-1, the J gene TRBJ1-2; no definite D call. The CDR3 covers 13 residues. Germline assignment: CDR1 MGHDK and CDR2 SYGVNS. The V end lost 6 bases, the J end lost 4 bases, and 12 bases lay between the germline ends. The CDR3 coding sequence is TGTGCCAGCAGCCCCGCAGGCGGCTATGGCTACACCTTC. Translated, it gives CASSPAGGYGYTF.

The chain is built from TRBV30 and TRBJ1-2; 8 bases fit TRBD1. Trimming removed 0 bases from V and 11 bases from J; junction bases left unmatched: 8. Germline CDR1 GTSNPN, CDR2 SVGIG (reference sequence). This CDR3 has 13 amino acids. CDR3 region: CAWSVSGTGWYTF. The CDR3 bases are TGTGCCTGGAGTGTCTCTGGGACAGGCTGGTACACCTTC.

The rearrangement uses TRBV3-1 (or the pseudogene TRBV3-2) and TRBJ1-5; TRBD1 matches at 7 bases. With V trimmed by 3 bases and J by 4 bases, 3 bases remained unmatched. Germline V gene data show CDR1 as LGHDT and CDR2 as YNNKEL (reference sequence). This CDR3 is 14 amino acids long. The CDR3 region is CASSQVQGNQPQHF. The DNA of the CDR3 is TGTGCCAGCAGCCAGGTACAGGGGAATCAGCCCCAGCATTTT.

Here the CDR3 DNA reads TGCGCCAGCAGCTCACGGACAGGAGGATCTAACTATGGCTACACCTTC. Residues: CASSSRTGGSNYGYTF. J is TRBJ1-2 and V is TRBV5-1, with 7 positions matching TRBD1. With 3 bases clipped from V and 0 bases from J, the junction kept 8 bases outside the gene matches. CDR1 SGHRS and CDR2 YFSETQ come from the germline V gene. This CDR3 comprises 16 residues. The whole variable domain, filled in from reference TRBV5-1 and TRBJ1-2, reads KAGVTQTPRYLIKTRGQQVTLSCSPISGHRSVSWYQQTPGQGLQFLFEYFSETQRNKGNFPGRFSGRQFSNSRSEMNVSTLELGDSALYLCASSSRTGGSNYGYTFGSGTRLTVV.

V and J are TRBV6-1 and TRBJ2-6; no clear D. V was pared by 0 bases and J by 1 base, with 4 bases between. CDR3 length equals 15 residues. CDR1 is MNHNS and CDR2 is SASEGT in the germline V gene. The DNA for the CDR3 is TGTGCCAGCAGTGAAGCGAGATCTGGGGCCAACGTCCTGACTTTC. Amino acids: CASSEARSGANVLTF.

V and J are TRBV5-4 and TRBJ2-3; possible D gene TRBD1, 6 bases. Germline CDR1 and CDR2: SGHNT and YYREEE (reference sequence). The CDR3 runs to 16 residues. The V and J ends lost 1 base and 2 bases respectively, with 14 bases between them. CDR3 in DNA: TGTGCCAGCAGCTTGTTGGACAGAAAGTTCACAGATACGCAGTATTTT. Encoded protein: CASSLLDRKFTDTQYF.

With respect to this clone: The conserved final phenylalanine or tryptophan is absent from the CDR3, which likely points to a read error. It is unclear where the CDR3 begins or ends on the DNA, so no DNA is shown, and the CDR3 is as TCRdb lists it. The rearrangement joins TRBV27 to TRBJ1-1. The CDR3 contains 9 residues when both ends are counted. Germline V gene lookup returns CDR1 MNHEY and CDR2 SMNVEV (reference sequence). CDR3 protein: CASSLRVGG.

The rearrangement uses TRBV9 and TRBJ1-2; D gene ambiguous. V was shortened by 4 bases and J by 2 bases, with 9 bases between the two germline ends. CDR1 is SGDLS and CDR2 is YYNGEE in the germline V gene. This CDR3 comprises 13 residues. The chain's CDR3 is CASSRDQNYGYTF. The CDR3 nucleotides read TGTGCCAGCAGCCGGGATCAGAACTATGGCTACACCTTC.

CDR3 protein: CASRVAGGRETQYF. CDR3 nucleotides: TGCGCCAGCAGAGTAGCGGGGGGCCGAGAGACCCAGTACTTC. The chain combines TRBV10-2 with TRBJ2-5; 10 bases are shared with TRBD2. The germline CDR1 and CDR2 sequences are WSHSY and SAAADI. There are 14 residues in the CDR3. V gave up 6 bases and J gave up 4 bases; unmatched junction bases: 5.

The rearrangement uses TRBV6-2 or TRBV6-3 and TRBJ1-1, with D possibly matching TRBD1 (6 bases). Germline CDR1 and CDR2: MNHEY and SVGEGT. Trimming took 2 bases from V and 0 from J, leaving 19 bases between them. The CDR3 consists of 18 residues. The CDR3 bases are TGTGCCAGCAGTTACGCATCAGGGGTCTGGGGGATGAACACTGAAGCTTTCTTT. Its protein product is CASSYASGVWGMNTEAFF.

The V gene is TRBV19, the J gene TRBJ1-6; possibly TRBD1 for D (6 bases). The CDR3 runs 17 residues. Trimming took 1 base from V and 5 from J, leaving 15 bases between them. Germline assignment: CDR1 LNHDA and CDR2 SQIVND (reference sequence). In DNA, the CDR3 is TGTGCCAGTAGTATAGGTCCCCACGGGACAAATAATTCACCCCTCCACTTT. Translation: CASSIGPHGTNNSPLHF.

This clone appeared a few times. The chain employs TRBV29-1 and TRBJ1-5; no clear D. This CDR3 is 15 amino acids long. V dropped 5 bases and J dropped 2 bases, with 16 bases sitting between them. Germline lookup yields CDR1 SQVTM and CDR2 ANQGSEA. For the CDR3, the DNA is TGCAGCGTTTCGGACGGACTTCTAGGCAATCAGCCCCAGCATTTT. Amino acid sequence: CSVSDGLLGNQPQHF.

V and J are TRBV20-1 and TRBJ2-1, with 7 bases identical to TRBD2. Germline CDR1 and CDR2: DFQATT and SNEGSKA (reference sequence). The CDR3 totals 15 residues. After removal of 3 bases from V and 6 bases from J, the junction contained 11 bases not matched to a gene. CDR3 nucleotides: TGCAGTGCTAGTTGGGGGGGGTTAAAGGGCAATGAGCAGTTCTTC. Translating gives CSASWGGLKGNEQFF.

The chain carries TRBV30 and TRBJ1-6; 7 nucleotides agree with TRBD1. The CDR3 is made up of 15 amino acids. V was clipped by 7 bases and J by 4 bases; unmatched bases: 10. CDR1 GTSNPN and CDR2 SVGIG come from the germline V gene (reference sequence). CDR3 nucleotides: TGTGCCTTATGGGGGCAGGGGGGGTATAATTCACCCCTCCACTTT. This encodes CALWGQGGYNSPLHF. The whole variable domain, filled in from reference TRBV30 and TRBJ1-6, reads SQTIHQWPATLVQPVGSPLSLECTVEGTSNPNLYWYRQAAGRGLQLLFYSVGIGQISSEVPQNLSASRPQDRQFILSSKKLLLSDSGFYLCALWGQGGYNSPLHFGNGTRLTVT.